These T cell receptor beta chains were read from a single sample in a study of blood T cell repertoires in COVID-19. The repertoire was sequenced with immunoSEQ multiplex PCR; TCRdb's copy has only in-frame clones and lacks some. Here the sample spans some 270,000 clones, about 85% being singletons. The sequencing sample was made of PBMCs or T cells enriched from blood (not recorded which). These receptors all come from a woman between 50 and 59 years old who had been exposed to COVID-19. Both conserved end residues are trimmed from each CDR3. The size field is filled for only some rows; it gives once, few, many or a size class.

clone_size v_call cdr3_aa
few TRBV28 ASTRTGDQPQH
- TRBV5-1 ASSAPTGGGDGYT
- TRBV27 ASSQQTGSSLYEQY
- TRBV5-1 ASSSTGNSPLH
once TRBV25-1 ASSTSGGPNEKLF
few TRBV5-5 ASSSLGGRGPYTYNEQF
- TRBV4-2 ASSPLNVAGGPHEQY
once TRBV5-3 ARSVRGCSGANVLT
- TRBV2 ASRSDRGLNQPQH
- TRBV6-1 ASSEGSGGEKLF
- TRBV7-8 ASSLVRGGEDTQY
- TRBV24-1 ATSDLRTAADTQY
- TRBV28 ASHPEGRVATEAF
- TRBV15 ATSRDPGYEQY
few TRBV7-2 ASSFDRGIDEQY
- TRBV19 ASSIQGASNQPQH
few TRBV20-1 SASRQSGNTEAF
few TRBV7-4 ASSPTDRAGNTIY
few TRBV7-2 ASSGGTGLGYT
- TRBV6-5 ASRDRRTYYEQY